Below are 22 T cell receptor beta chains sequenced from a single sample in a study of human thymus T cells. The assay was immunoSEQ multiplex PCR, and TCRdb's table has in-frame clones only and misses some. The sample comprises 100,000 to 150,000 clones, about 95% of which are singletons, and roughly 0.024% rests with the top ten. Thymic material originated from resections removed in the course of corrective heart surgery. Sequencing was performed on thymus tissue. All receptors derive from a boy less than two years old with a congenital heart defect but otherwise immunologically healthy.

The J gene is TRBJ2-1, the V gene TRBV4-3; 9 bases agree with TRBD2. Germline CDR1 reads LGHNA; CDR2 reads YSLEER. V lost 0 bases to trimming and J lost 10 bases; unmatched junction nucleotides: 7. This CDR3 comprises 15 residues. In nucleotides, the CDR3 is TGCGCCAGCAGCCAAGATTTAGGCAGCGGGGGGGAGCAGTTCTTC. It is translated as CASSQDLGSGGEQFF.

Here the CDR3 reads CASSLELLGDYGYTF. In DNA form, the CDR3 reads TGTGCCAGCAGTTTAGAATTGTTAGGGGACTATGGCTACACCTTC. V is TRBV28 and J is TRBJ1-2; D perhaps matches TRBD1 (5 bases). V lost 2 bases, J lost 3 bases, and 13 bases lay in between. In germline, CDR1 is MDHEN, CDR2 SYDVKM. The CDR3 sequence is 15 residues long.

V usage is TRBV30 and J usage is TRBJ2-4; 8 bases agree with TRBD2. CDR1 is GTSNPN, CDR2 SVGIG, per germline (reference sequence). Unmatched junction bases numbered 9, after V lost 5 bases and J lost 3 bases. CDR3 size: 15 residues. The CDR3 bases are TGTGCCTGGGGAGGCGTGGGACTAGGCAAAAACATTCAGTACTTC. Its translation is CAWGGVGLGKNIQYF.

J is TRBJ2-5 and V is TRBV5-4; 7 positions match TRBD1. CDR1 SGHNT and CDR2 YYREEE come from the germline V gene (reference sequence). This CDR3 has 17 residues. V trimming: 3 bases; J trimming: 0 bases; junction bases outside the gene matches: 11. This chain's CDR3 is CASSSPTTGPHQETQYF. The CDR3 DNA is TGTGCCAGCAGCTCCCCTACGACAGGGCCCCACCAAGAGACCCAGTACTTC. Supplemented by reference TRBV5-4 and TRBJ2-5, the full variable domain reads ETGVTQSPTHLIKTRGQQVTLRCSSQSGHNTVSWYQQALGQGPQFIFQYYREEENGRGNFPPRFSGLQFPNYSSELNVNALELDDSALYLCASSSPTTGPHQETQYFGPGTRLLVL.

The chain links TRBV5-6 to TRBJ1-6; 7 bases agree with TRBD1. Germline V gene data show CDR1 as SGHDT and CDR2 as YYEEEE. The ends lost 2 bases at V and 11 bases at J; junction bases unmatched: 7. The CDR3 totals 14 residues. The CDR3 sequence is CASSFRQGGPPLHF. The CDR3 nucleotides read TGTGCCAGCAGCTTCCGACAGGGCGGTCCACCCCTCCACTTT.

The chain recombines TRBV30 with TRBJ1-3; D not resolved. This CDR3 has 12 amino acids. Looked up from germline, CDR1 is GTSNPN and CDR2 is SVGIG (reference sequence). Trimming took 4 bases from V and 4 from J, leaving 8 bases between them. CDR3 coding DNA: TGTGCCTGGAAACTATCCGGAAACACCATATATTTT. It specifies CAWKLSGNTIYF. The whole variable domain, remainder taken from reference TRBV30 and TRBJ1-3, is SQTIHQWPATLVQPVGSPLSLECTVEGTSNPNLYWYRQAAGRGLQLLFYSVGIGQISSEVPQNLSASRPQDRQFILSSKKLLLSDSGFYLCAWKLSGNTIYFGEGSWLTVV.

The V gene is TRBV5-6, the J gene TRBJ1-5; D is uncertain. V lost 1 base to trimming and J lost 0 bases, with 11 bases between them. This CDR3 contains 16 residues. Germline V gene sequence: CDR1 SGHDT, CDR2 YYEEEE. This CDR3 reads CASSLRREYSNQPQHF. For the CDR3, the DNA is TGTGCCAGCAGCTTGCGTAGGGAGTATAGCAATCAGCCCCAGCATTTT.

The sample holds a few counts of this clone. The rearrangement joins TRBV4-1 to TRBJ1-6; the D is unclear. Germline CDR1 is MGHRA and CDR2 is YSYEKL. V lost 1 base and J 10 bases, leaving 8 bases between the germline ends. The CDR3 extends over 13 amino acids. Written as DNA, the CDR3 is TGCGCCAGCAGCCAAGTTTCCAGATCACCCCTCCACTTT. Translated, it gives CASSQVSRSPLHF.

The chain combines TRBV5-6 with TRBJ2-3; D uncertain. The CDR3 contains 13 residues. Looked up from germline, CDR1 is SGHDT and CDR2 is YYEEEE. The V end lost 2 bases, the J end lost 5 bases, and 9 bases lay between the germline ends. CDR3 loop: CASSFRLKDTQYF. The CDR3 nucleotides read TGTGCCAGCAGCTTTCGGCTGAAAGATACGCAGTATTTT.

The chain uses TRBV6-5 and TRBJ2-1; TRBD2 agrees at 9 bases. Germline V lookup: CDR1 MNHEY, CDR2 SVGAGI. Losses at the gene ends were 6 bases for V and 8 bases for J; bases not matched to a gene: 5. This CDR3 is 13 amino acids long. CDR3 sequence reads: CASRGGGAHEQFF. CDR3 in DNA: TGTGCCAGCAGGGGCGGGGGGGCCCATGAGCAGTTCTTC.

V usage is TRBV11-3 and J usage is TRBJ1-1; D is perhaps TRBD1 (6 bases). Trimming pared 7 bases from V and 4 bases from J, leaving 25 bases between. The CDR3 consists of 17 residues. CDR1 SGHNT and CDR2 YENEEA come from the germline V gene. The CDR3 is CASTIGGGGRVVTEAFF. CDR3 nucleotides: TGTGCCAGCACCATCGGCGGGGGGGGCAGGGTGGTCACTGAAGCTTTCTTT.

The chain joins TRBV7-6 to TRBJ2-2, with 11 bases identical to TRBD1. The CDR3 is 15 amino acids. V lost 5 bases, J lost 7 bases, and 6 bases stayed unmatched. CDR1 SGHVS and CDR2 FNYEAQ come from the germline V gene. Here the CDR3 reads CASSQDRGQGGELFF. The CDR3 region has the DNA TGTGCCAGCAGCCAGGACAGGGGGCAGGGCGGGGAGCTGTTTTTT.

The chain joins TRBV15 to TRBJ1-4; D is ambiguous. The CDR3 runs to 15 residues. Trimming left V 5 bases short and J 1 base short, with 11 bases between. From germline, CDR1 is LNHNV and CDR2 YYDKDF (reference sequence). Here the CDR3 DNA reads TGTGCCACCAGCCTAGGGATCTTAACTAATGAAAAACTGTTTTTT. It encodes CATSLGILTNEKLFF.

The rearrangement uses TRBV2 and TRBJ2-1, with TRBD2 as a possible D gene (5 bases). There are 15 residues in the CDR3. Trimming took 7 bases from V and 5 from J, leaving 18 bases between them. The germline V gene has CDR1 SNHLY and CDR2 FYNNEI. The CDR3: CASNAFMDLHNEQFF. Here the CDR3 DNA reads TGTGCCAGCAACGCCTTCATGGACTTACACAATGAGCAGTTCTTC.

This sequence joins TRBV30 and TRBJ2-5; 11 positions match TRBD2. J gave up 3 bases and V 0 bases, and 0 bases lay outside the gene matches. The CDR3 runs 14 residues. Germline V gene data show CDR1 as GTSNPN and CDR2 as SVGIG (reference sequence). The CDR3 protein is CAWSVLAGEETQYF. CDR3 sequence (DNA): TGTGCCTGGAGTGTACTAGCGGGGGAAGAGACCCAGTACTTC.

This clone was seen once. The CDR3 reads CASSPPTGGSGNTIYF. The CDR3 DNA sequence: TGTGCCAGCTCACCCCCGACAGGGGGTAGTGGAAACACCATATATTTT. This chain uses TRBV18 with TRBJ1-3, with TRBD1 matching over 9 bases. This CDR3 region has 16 residues. Trimming removed 3 bases from V and 3 bases from J; junction bases left unmatched: 6. Germline V lookup: CDR1 KGHSH, CDR2 LQKENI.

J is TRBJ2-1 and V is TRBV7-9; the D gene is possibly TRBD2 (6 bases). Trimming took 5 bases from V and 3 from J, leaving 20 bases between them. The CDR3 sequence is 17 residues long. The germline V gene encodes CDR1 SEHNR and CDR2 FQNEAQ (reference sequence). The CDR3 loop is CASSARIPGTDYNEQFF. The CDR3 coding sequence is TGTGCCAGCAGCGCAAGAATCCCCGGGACTGACTACAATGAGCAGTTCTTC.

The rearrangement links TRBV29-1 to TRBJ2-3; the match to TRBD1 covers 7 bases. The CDR3 contains 14 residues. CDR1 and CDR2 from the germline V gene are SQVTM and ANQGSEA. The ends lost 4 bases at V and 1 base at J; junction bases unmatched: 5. The CDR3 region has the DNA TGCAGCGTTGGAAGACAGGGCGGCACAGATACGCAGTATTTT. Translated: CSVGRQGGTDTQYF.

The count of this clone is one. The V and J genes are TRBV5-1 and TRBJ2-4; D is possibly TRBD2 (5 bases). Trimming stripped 4 bases from V and 0 bases from J, with 11 bases between. The CDR3 spans 15 residues. The germline V gene has CDR1 SGHRS and CDR2 YFSETQ. The CDR3 is CASSPGSRAKNIQYF. DNA for the CDR3: TGCGCCAGCAGCCCGGGATCCCGAGCCAAAAACATTCAGTACTTC.

The chain joins TRBV5-6 to TRBJ2-7, with 9 bases aligning to TRBD1. Trimming at V came to 0 bases and at J to 5 bases, leaving 6 bases not matched to a gene. CDR3 length equals 15 residues. CDR1 is SGHDT, CDR2 YYEEEE, per germline. The CDR3 sequence: CASSLEGTGSHEQYF. The DNA for the CDR3 is TGTGCCAGCAGCTTGGAAGGGACAGGGTCGCACGAGCAGTACTTC.

The gene calls are TRBV2 and TRBJ2-2; 10 bases match TRBD1. V was clipped by 6 bases and J by 3 bases; unmatched bases: 10. This CDR3 is built from 17 residues. Germline V gene sequence: CDR1 SNHLY, CDR2 FYNNEI. The CDR3 sequence is CASSTGTGATYTGELFF. CDR3 bases: TGTGCCAGCAGCACAGGGACAGGGGCAACCTACACCGGGGAGCTGTTTTTT.

CDR3 coding DNA: TGTGCCAGCAGCAGAGGGGGAGAGACCCAGTACTTC. Translation: CASSRGGETQYF. The chain uses TRBV6-5 and TRBJ2-5; D possibly corresponds to TRBD1 (6 bases). The germline gives CDR1 MNHEY, CDR2 SVGAGI. The CDR3 is made up of 12 amino acids. The V gene lost 6 bases and the J gene lost 4 bases, with 9 bases spanning the gap.